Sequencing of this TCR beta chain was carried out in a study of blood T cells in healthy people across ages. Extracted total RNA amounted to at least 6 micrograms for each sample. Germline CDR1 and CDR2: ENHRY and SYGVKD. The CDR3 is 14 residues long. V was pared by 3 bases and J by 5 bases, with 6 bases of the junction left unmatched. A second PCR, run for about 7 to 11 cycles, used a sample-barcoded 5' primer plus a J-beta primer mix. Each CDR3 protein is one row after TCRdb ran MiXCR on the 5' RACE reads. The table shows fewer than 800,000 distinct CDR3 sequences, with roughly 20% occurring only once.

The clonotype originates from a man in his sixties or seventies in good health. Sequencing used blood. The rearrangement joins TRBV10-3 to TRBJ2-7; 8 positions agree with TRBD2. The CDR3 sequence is CAISDGREGDEQYF. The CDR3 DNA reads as TGTGCCATCAGTGATGGACGGGAGGGGGACGAGCAGTACTTC.